These T cell receptor beta chains were read from a single sample in a study of T cell changes during pregnancy in multiple sclerosis. Sequencing was performed with immunoSEQ multiplex PCR; in TCRdb, only in-frame clones are kept and a portion is missing. The table lists under 65,000 clones, roughly 92% of them singletons. Specimen: CD8+ T cells from peripheral blood mononuclear cells, collected in the third trimester of pregnancy. These receptor sequences come from a female donor with multiple sclerosis, enrolled in a pregnancy study. Both conserved end residues are part of each CDR3. The order of the fields is D gene, V gene, J gene, clone size, CDR3 protein, CDR3 DNA. The D gene is left open where the match is weak. Size is stated for part of the rows, as once, few or many counts, or as a class when the clone is expanded.

d_gene: .; v_gene: TRBV19; j_gene: TRBJ2-1; abundance: .; CDR3aa: CASSIARNEQFF; CDR3nt: TGTGCCAGTAGTATTGCGCGCAATGAGCAGTTCTTC
d_gene: .; v_gene: TRBV19; j_gene: TRBJ2-1; abundance: .; CDR3aa: CASSIIVSYNEQFF; CDR3nt: TGTGCCAGTAGTATAATTGTATCCTACAATGAGCAGTTCTTC
d_gene: TRBD1; v_gene: TRBV7-9; j_gene: TRBJ1-1; abundance: .; CDR3aa: CASSYRQGADTEAFF; CDR3nt: TGTGCCAGCAGCTACCGACAGGGGGCAGACACTGAAGCTTTCTTT
d_gene: TRBD2; v_gene: TRBV14; j_gene: TRBJ2-1; abundance: .; CDR3aa: CASSQRTSGKRYEQFF; CDR3nt: TGTGCCAGCAGCCAACGGACTAGCGGGAAGAGGTATGAGCAGTTCTTC
d_gene: TRBD1; v_gene: TRBV2; j_gene: TRBJ2-5; abundance: .; CDR3aa: CASRGTDQETQYF; CDR3nt: TGTGCCAGCAGGGGGACAGACCAAGAGACCCAGTACTTC
d_gene: .; v_gene: TRBV4-1; j_gene: TRBJ2-7; abundance: .; CDR3aa: CASSQDLTGAYYEQYF; CDR3nt: TGCGCCAGCAGCCAAGATCTAACGGGTGCCTACTACGAGCAGTACTTC
d_gene: .; v_gene: TRBV4-1; j_gene: TRBJ2-2; abundance: .; CDR3aa: CASSLGGGGPGELFF; CDR3nt: TGCGCCAGCAGCCTAGGGGGGGGAGGGCCGGGGGAGCTGTTTTTT
d_gene: .; v_gene: TRBV7-2; j_gene: TRBJ1-1; abundance: .; CDR3aa: CASSSRVEGFRGTEAFF; CDR3nt: TGTGCCAGCAGCTCGAGGGTGGAGGGGTTCCGGGGGACTGAAGCTTTCTTT
d_gene: TRBD1; v_gene: TRBV5-6; j_gene: TRBJ1-2; abundance: .; CDR3aa: CASSLDGWTGYGYTF; CDR3nt: TGTGCCAGCAGCTTGGATGGCTGGACAGGGTATGGCTACACCTTC
d_gene: TRBD2; v_gene: TRBV7-9; j_gene: TRBJ2-3; abundance: .; CDR3aa: CASSLAQGFTSGSTDTQYF; CDR3nt: TGTGCCAGCAGCTTGGCTCAGGGTTTTACTAGCGGGAGCACAGATACGCAGTATTTT
d_gene: .; v_gene: TRBV7-2; j_gene: TRBJ2-1; abundance: .; CDR3aa: CASSSQRYNEQFF; CDR3nt: TGTGCCAGCAGCTCTCAGCGGTACAATGAGCAGTTCTTC
d_gene: TRBD2; v_gene: TRBV27; j_gene: TRBJ2-1; abundance: .; CDR3aa: CAAASGVYYEQFF; CDR3nt: TGTGCCGCAGCTAGCGGGGTGTATTATGAGCAGTTCTTC
d_gene: TRBD1; v_gene: TRBV11-2; j_gene: TRBJ2-7; abundance: .; CDR3aa: CASSLAGTGFYEQYF; CDR3nt: TGTGCCAGCAGCTTAGCAGGGACAGGGTTCTACGAGCAGTACTTC
d_gene: .; v_gene: TRBV27; j_gene: TRBJ1-1; abundance: .; CDR3aa: CASRANTEAFF; CDR3nt: TGTGCCAGCAGAGCAAACACTGAAGCTTTCTTT
d_gene: .; v_gene: TRBV15; j_gene: TRBJ1-5; abundance: .; CDR3aa: CATSNGGNQPQHF; CDR3nt: TGTGCCACCAGCAATGGAGGCAATCAGCCCCAGCATTTT
d_gene: TRBD1; v_gene: TRBV2; j_gene: TRBJ2-3; abundance: .; CDR3aa: CASTRPGQSTDTQYF; CDR3nt: TGTGCCAGCACCCGCCCGGGACAGAGCACAGATACGCAGTATTTT
d_gene: .; v_gene: TRBV27; j_gene: TRBJ2-4; abundance: once; CDR3aa: CASSSLHRGIQYF; CDR3nt: TGTGCCAGCAGTAGCCTCCATCGGGGGATTCAGTACTTC
d_gene: .; v_gene: TRBV27; j_gene: TRBJ2-7; abundance: .; CDR3aa: CASSLFVNSYEQYF; CDR3nt: TGTGCCAGCAGTTTATTTGTAAACTCCTACGAGCAGTACTTC
d_gene: .; v_gene: TRBV28; j_gene: TRBJ1-5; abundance: .; CDR3aa: CASVPGDSNQPQHF; CDR3nt: TGTGCCAGCGTTCCGGGGGATAGCAATCAGCCCCAGCATTTT
d_gene: .; v_gene: TRBV5-4; j_gene: TRBJ1-1; abundance: .; CDR3aa: CASSWGRNTEAFF; CDR3nt: TGTGCCAGCAGCTGGGGCAGGAACACTGAAGCTTTCTTT
d_gene: .; v_gene: TRBV6-1; j_gene: TRBJ1-4; abundance: .; CDR3aa: CATQDQDSNEKLFF; CDR3nt: TGTGCCACCCAAGACCAGGACAGTAATGAAAAACTGTTTTTT
d_gene: .; v_gene: TRBV28; j_gene: TRBJ1-3; abundance: .; CDR3aa: CASSLVQESSGNTIYF; CDR3nt: TGTGCCAGCAGTTTGGTACAGGAAAGCTCTGGAAACACCATATATTTT
d_gene: TRBD1; v_gene: TRBV7-9; j_gene: TRBJ1-2; abundance: .; CDR3aa: CASSGGNYGYTF; CDR3nt: TGTGCCAGCTCAGGGGGCAACTATGGCTACACCTTC
d_gene: TRBD1; v_gene: TRBV27; j_gene: TRBJ2-5; abundance: .; CDR3aa: CASSVHRGTKETQYF; CDR3nt: TGTGCCAGCAGTGTTCACAGGGGGACCAAAGAGACCCAGTACTTC
d_gene: .; v_gene: TRBV2; j_gene: TRBJ2-1; abundance: .; CDR3aa: CASSEWTPDEQFF; CDR3nt: TGTGCCAGCAGTGAATGGACACCCGATGAGCAGTTCTTC
d_gene: .; v_gene: TRBV30; j_gene: TRBJ1-2; abundance: .; CDR3aa: CAWSGPLAGMEGYTF; CDR3nt: TGTGCCTGGAGTGGCCCCTTGGCAGGGATGGAGGGCTACACCTTC
d_gene: TRBD2; v_gene: TRBV7-9; j_gene: TRBJ2-3; abundance: .; CDR3aa: CASSLAPGTSGADTQYF; CDR3nt: TGTGCCAGCAGCCTCGCTCCCGGGACTAGCGGGGCAGATACGCAGTATTTT
d_gene: TRBD1; v_gene: TRBV6-1; j_gene: TRBJ1-5; abundance: .; CDR3aa: CASSDGQGGNQPQHF; CDR3nt: TGTGCCAGCAGTGACGGACAGGGAGGCAATCAGCCCCAGCATTTT
d_gene: .; v_gene: TRBV5-5; j_gene: TRBJ1-1; abundance: .; CDR3aa: CASSLAQGREAFF; CDR3nt: TGTGCCAGCAGCTTGGCTCAAGGGAGAGAAGCTTTCTTT